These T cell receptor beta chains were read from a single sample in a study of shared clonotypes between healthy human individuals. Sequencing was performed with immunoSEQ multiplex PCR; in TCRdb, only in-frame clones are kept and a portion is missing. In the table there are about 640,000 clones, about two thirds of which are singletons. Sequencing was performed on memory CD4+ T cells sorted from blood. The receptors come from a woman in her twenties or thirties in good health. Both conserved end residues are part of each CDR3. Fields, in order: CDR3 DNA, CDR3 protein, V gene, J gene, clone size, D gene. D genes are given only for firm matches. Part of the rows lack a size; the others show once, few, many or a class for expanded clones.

CDR3 DNA: TGTGCCATCAGTGAGTCGGGCTCTAGCGGGATACCTAACGAGCAGTACTTC
CDR3 protein: CAISESGSSGIPNEQYF
V gene: TRBV10-3
J gene: TRBJ2-7
clone size: .
D gene: TRBD2

CDR3 DNA: TGTGCCAGCAGTCAGTGGACAGGTGGAAACACCATATATTTT
CDR3 protein: CASSQWTGGNTIYF
V gene: TRBV6-5
J gene: TRBJ1-3
clone size: .
D gene: TRBD1

CDR3 DNA: TGTGCCAGCAGTCCGGGACTAGCGGGGACAGATACGCAGTATTTT
CDR3 protein: CASSPGLAGTDTQYF
V gene: TRBV28
J gene: TRBJ2-3
clone size: .
D gene: TRBD2

CDR3 DNA: TGTGCCACCAGCAGGGACCTCATCCAGACCTACGAGCAGTACTTC
CDR3 protein: CATSRDLIQTYEQYF
V gene: TRBV15
J gene: TRBJ2-7
clone size: .
D gene: .

CDR3 DNA: TGTGCCAGCAGTTTCTGGACTAGCGGGAGGGCCCGAGAGACCCAGTACTTC
CDR3 protein: CASSFWTSGRARETQYF
V gene: TRBV28
J gene: TRBJ2-5
clone size: .
D gene: TRBD2

CDR3 DNA: TGTGCCAGCAGCAAAAGGGGACGGACTGAAGCTTTCTTT
CDR3 protein: CASSKRGRTEAFF
V gene: TRBV21-1
J gene: TRBJ1-1
clone size: once
D gene: .

CDR3 DNA: TGTGCCAGCAGCCCGGCGGGGGTGACTAATGAAAAACTGTTTTTT
CDR3 protein: CASSPAGVTNEKLFF
V gene: TRBV7-9
J gene: TRBJ1-4
clone size: .
D gene: .

CDR3 DNA: TGCGCCAGCAGCTTGGAGGGGGGCACAGATACGCAGTATTTT
CDR3 protein: CASSLEGGTDTQYF
V gene: TRBV5-1
J gene: TRBJ2-3
clone size: once
D gene: .

CDR3 DNA: TGCGCCAGCAGCTCCAGACACGGCAGGGTAGCGTCGCACAATGAGCAGTTCTTC
CDR3 protein: CASSSRHGRVASHNEQFF
V gene: TRBV5-1
J gene: TRBJ2-1
clone size: .
D gene: .

CDR3 DNA: TGTGCCAGCAGTCCCGGGACTAGCGGGAGGAGGGTGTACTTC
CDR3 protein: CASSPGTSGRRVYF
V gene: TRBV28
J gene: TRBJ2-7
clone size: .
D gene: TRBD2

CDR3 DNA: TGTGCCAGCTCACCAGTTTCGGGACAGGGTGAATCTGGAAACACCATATATTTT
CDR3 protein: CASSPVSGQGESGNTIYF
V gene: TRBV18
J gene: TRBJ1-3
clone size: .
D gene: TRBD1

CDR3 DNA: TGTGCCAGCAGTTACAAGGGATTGAGCAATCAGCCCCAGCATTTT
CDR3 protein: CASSYKGLSNQPQHF
V gene: TRBV6-6
J gene: TRBJ1-5
clone size: once
D gene: .

CDR3 DNA: TGCGCCAGCAGCTGGGGGGACAACGACCCTAACTATGGCTACACCTTC
CDR3 protein: CASSWGDNDPNYGYTF
V gene: TRBV5-1
J gene: TRBJ1-2
clone size: .
D gene: .

CDR3 DNA: TGTGCCAGCAGTCCGGCGGACAGGGGCTCCAATCAGCCCCAGCATTTT
CDR3 protein: CASSPADRGSNQPQHF
V gene: TRBV7-9
J gene: TRBJ1-5
clone size: .
D gene: TRBD1

CDR3 DNA: TGTGCCAGCAGCTCCCCGTTTAGAGGGAACTACGAGCAGTACTTC
CDR3 protein: CASSSPFRGNYEQYF
V gene: TRBV21-1
J gene: TRBJ2-7
clone size: few
D gene: .

CDR3 DNA: TGTGCCAGCAGCTTAGCTAAGTATAGCAATCAGCCCCAGCATTTT
CDR3 protein: CASSLAKYSNQPQHF
V gene: TRBV11-3
J gene: TRBJ1-5
clone size: .
D gene: .

CDR3 DNA: TGTGCCAGCAGCCCCGGGGGGGGGTATAAAGATACGCAGTATTTT
CDR3 protein: CASSPGGGYKDTQYF
V gene: TRBV7-6
J gene: TRBJ2-3
clone size: once
D gene: TRBD2

CDR3 DNA: TGTGCCACCAGCAGAGACACAACTAATGAAAAACTGTTTTTT
CDR3 protein: CATSRDTTNEKLFF
V gene: TRBV15
J gene: TRBJ1-4
clone size: .
D gene: .

CDR3 DNA: TGTGCCAGCAGTAGGGCCTCTGGGGCCAACGTCCTGACTTTC
CDR3 protein: CASSRASGANVLTF
V gene: TRBV2
J gene: TRBJ2-6
clone size: .
D gene: .

CDR3 DNA: TGCGCCAGCAGCCCACTCGACAGGGATCAGCCCCAGCATTTT
CDR3 protein: CASSPLDRDQPQHF
V gene: TRBV5-1
J gene: TRBJ1-5
clone size: .
D gene: TRBD1

CDR3 DNA: TGTGCCAGCAGCTTGGTGGCTCTAGCCGCGAACACCGGGGAGCTGTTTTTT
CDR3 protein: CASSLVALAANTGELFF
V gene: TRBV5-8
J gene: TRBJ2-2
clone size: .
D gene: .

CDR3 DNA: TGTGCCAGTAGTAGGGGACTAGGTAGCGCCCAGTACTTC
CDR3 protein: CASSRGLGSAQYF
V gene: TRBV19
J gene: TRBJ2-5
clone size: .
D gene: TRBD2

CDR3 DNA: TGTGCCAGCAGCTCATTCACAGAAGCCGGGGAGCTGTTTTTT
CDR3 protein: CASSSFTEAGELFF
V gene: TRBV7-3
J gene: TRBJ2-2
clone size: .
D gene: .

CDR3 DNA: TGTGCCAGCAGGCGTCGAGCGGGAGATAGTTACGAGCAGTACTTC
CDR3 protein: CASRRRAGDSYEQYF
V gene: TRBV7-6
J gene: TRBJ2-7
clone size: .
D gene: TRBD2

CDR3 DNA: TGTGCCAGCAGTTCAGGAGGCGGGGGCTACACCTTC
CDR3 protein: CASSSGGGGYTF
V gene: TRBV6-5
J gene: TRBJ1-2
clone size: .
D gene: .

CDR3 DNA: TGTGCCAGCTCACCGTATGAGAGAACTAACAATGAGCAGTTCTTC
CDR3 protein: CASSPYERTNNEQFF
V gene: TRBV18
J gene: TRBJ2-1
clone size: .
D gene: .

CDR3 DNA: TGTGCCACCAGCAGGAGGGGGACAGAGTCCTACGAGCAGTACTTC
CDR3 protein: CATSRRGTESYEQYF
V gene: TRBV15
J gene: TRBJ2-7
clone size: .
D gene: TRBD1

CDR3 DNA: TGTGCCAGCAGCGACGGAGTCCAAGAGACCCAGTACTTC
CDR3 protein: CASSDGVQETQYF
V gene: TRBV6-1
J gene: TRBJ2-5
clone size: few
D gene: .

CDR3 DNA: TGTGCCAGCAGTTCCGGCGGCGGGTCGATCGGTGAGCAGTTCTTC
CDR3 protein: CASSSGGGSIGEQFF
V gene: TRBV6-1
J gene: TRBJ2-1
clone size: many
D gene: .

CDR3 DNA: TGTGCCAGCAGGCCCGGGACTAGCGGTAACACCGGGGAGCTGTTTTTT
CDR3 protein: CASRPGTSGNTGELFF
V gene: TRBV5-4
J gene: TRBJ2-2
clone size: .
D gene: TRBD2

CDR3 DNA: TGTGCCAGTACCCCGGGGGCAGCAACTAATGAAAAACTGTTTTTT
CDR3 protein: CASTPGAATNEKLFF
V gene: TRBV19
J gene: TRBJ1-4
clone size: .
D gene: .

CDR3 DNA: TGTGCCAGCAGCCCTATACTGGGCATGGTGGATGAGCAGTTCTTC
CDR3 protein: CASSPILGMVDEQFF
V gene: TRBV28
J gene: TRBJ2-1
clone size: .
D gene: .

CDR3 DNA: TGCGCCAGCAGCCAAGATGACCGAACGGGCACAGATACGCAGTATTTT
CDR3 protein: CASSQDDRTGTDTQYF
V gene: TRBV4-3
J gene: TRBJ2-3
clone size: .
D gene: .

CDR3 DNA: TGTGCCAGCAGTTACCACTACAATGAGCAGTTCTTC
CDR3 protein: CASSYHYNEQFF
V gene: TRBV2
J gene: TRBJ2-1
clone size: .
D gene: .

CDR3 DNA: TGTGCCAGCTCACCATCGGGGCCGGCAGAGACCCAGTACTTC
CDR3 protein: CASSPSGPAETQYF
V gene: TRBV18
J gene: TRBJ2-5
clone size: .
D gene: .

CDR3 DNA: TGTGCCTGGATGGCGGGCAGGGGCTATTCACCCCTCCACTTT
CDR3 protein: CAWMAGRGYSPLHF
V gene: TRBV30
J gene: TRBJ1-6
clone size: .
D gene: .

CDR3 DNA: TGTGCCAGCAGTTCCGGACAGGGGCCCTACGAGCAGTACTTC
CDR3 protein: CASSSGQGPYEQYF
V gene: TRBV27
J gene: TRBJ2-7
clone size: once
D gene: TRBD1

CDR3 DNA: TGTGCCAGCAGCTCTCCCCTTGGTAGCGGGAGCTCCTACGAGCAGTACTTC
CDR3 protein: CASSSPLGSGSSYEQYF
V gene: TRBV28
J gene: TRBJ2-7
clone size: .
D gene: TRBD2

CDR3 DNA: TGTGCCTGGAGTGTTTACACGACCGTGAGCAATCAGCCCCAGCATTTT
CDR3 protein: CAWSVYTTVSNQPQHF
V gene: TRBV30
J gene: TRBJ1-5
clone size: .
D gene: .

CDR3 DNA: TGTGCCAGCACCCGTACTAGCGGGAGTTACACACGGGATACGCAGTATTTT
CDR3 protein: CASTRTSGSYTRDTQYF
V gene: TRBV25-1
J gene: TRBJ2-3
clone size: .
D gene: TRBD2

CDR3 DNA: TGTGCCAGCAGCTTGGGTTACAATGAGCAGTTCTTC
CDR3 protein: CASSLGYNEQFF
V gene: TRBV7-3
J gene: TRBJ2-1
clone size: few
D gene: .

CDR3 DNA: TGCGCCAGCAGCCAGGCCATCATGAACACTGAAGCTTTCTTT
CDR3 protein: CASSQAIMNTEAFF
V gene: TRBV5-1
J gene: TRBJ1-1
clone size: .
D gene: .

CDR3 DNA: TGTGCCAGCAGCCCTCCGTTAGTGGAGCAGTACTTC
CDR3 protein: CASSPPLVEQYF
V gene: TRBV28
J gene: TRBJ2-7
clone size: few
D gene: .

CDR3 DNA: TGTGCCAGCAGCCTAGGGGCGATATACAATGAGCAGTTCTTC
CDR3 protein: CASSLGAIYNEQFF
V gene: TRBV7-2
J gene: TRBJ2-1
clone size: few
D gene: .

CDR3 DNA: TGTGCCAGCTCACTTGCGACAGGGCGCAATCAGCCCCAGCATTTT
CDR3 protein: CASSLATGRNQPQHF
V gene: TRBV18
J gene: TRBJ1-5
clone size: once
D gene: TRBD1

CDR3 DNA: TGTGCCAGCAGTTTACTTCGGACAGACGGGGAGCTGTTTTTT
CDR3 protein: CASSLLRTDGELFF
V gene: TRBV28
J gene: TRBJ2-2
clone size: .
D gene: .

CDR3 DNA: TGTGCCGTAAAGGGACAGATGAACACTGAAGCTTTCTTT
CDR3 protein: CAVKGQMNTEAFF
V gene: TRBV19
J gene: TRBJ1-1
clone size: .
D gene: TRBD1

CDR3 DNA: TGCAGCGTTGAAGATCGGGACAGGGCTCCCGGGGAGCTGTTTTTT
CDR3 protein: CSVEDRDRAPGELFF
V gene: TRBV29-1
J gene: TRBJ2-2
clone size: .
D gene: TRBD1

CDR3 DNA: TGTGCCAGCAGTGAACACGGAGCCTCTGGAAACACCATATATTTT
CDR3 protein: CASSEHGASGNTIYF
V gene: TRBV6-1
J gene: TRBJ1-3
clone size: .
D gene: .

CDR3 DNA: TGTGCCAGCCGGGGGCGGGTAAACACTGAAGCTTTCTTT
CDR3 protein: CASRGRVNTEAFF
V gene: TRBV6-5
J gene: TRBJ1-1
clone size: .
D gene: .

CDR3 DNA: TGTGCCAGTAGTAAACAGTTACAGCCCCAGCATTTT
CDR3 protein: CASSKQLQPQHF
V gene: TRBV19
J gene: TRBJ1-5
clone size: few
D gene: .

CDR3 DNA: TGCGCCAGCAGCTTAGGGGACCTCAATCAGCCCCAGCATTTT
CDR3 protein: CASSLGDLNQPQHF
V gene: TRBV5-1
J gene: TRBJ1-5
clone size: .
D gene: .